This is a list of T cell receptor beta chains from one sample in a study of blood T cell repertoires in COVID-19. Profiling relied on immunoSEQ multiplex PCR, and the TCRdb table lists in-frame clones only, not all of them. The sample carries some 220,000 clones, approximately 80% recorded once. Sequenced material: peripheral blood. The receptors were gathered from a man aged 50-60 years with active or convalescent COVID-19. Each CDR3 is given with its conserved first and last residue. The order of the fields is clone size, J gene, D gene, V gene, CDR3 protein, CDR3 DNA. The D gene is left open where the match is weak. Clone sizes are given selectively: once, few, many, or a class where the clone is expanded.

clone_size: few
j_call: TRBJ1-2
d_call: NA
v_call: TRBV6-5
cdr3_aa: CASSSRTGYGYTF
cdr3_nt: TGTGCCAGCAGCTCCCGAACGGGCTATGGCTACACCTTC

clone_size: NA
j_call: TRBJ1-3
d_call: NA
v_call: TRBV7-8
cdr3_aa: CASSLAGSGNTIYF
cdr3_nt: TGTGCCAGCAGCTTAGCCGGGAGTGGGAACACCATATATTTT

clone_size: NA
j_call: TRBJ1-3
d_call: TRBD1
v_call: TRBV5-1
cdr3_aa: CASSLGDRGPGNTIYF
cdr3_nt: TGCGCCAGCAGCTTGGGGGACAGGGGGCCAGGAAACACCATATATTTT

clone_size: NA
j_call: TRBJ1-2
d_call: TRBD1
v_call: TRBV6-5
cdr3_aa: CASSYGTDDNYGYTF
cdr3_nt: TGTGCCAGCAGTTATGGGACAGACGATAACTATGGCTACACCTTC

clone_size: NA
j_call: TRBJ1-1
d_call: NA
v_call: TRBV30
cdr3_aa: CAWTDMNTEAFF
cdr3_nt: TGTGCCTGGACAGATATGAACACTGAAGCTTTCTTT

clone_size: NA
j_call: TRBJ1-6
d_call: NA
v_call: TRBV2
cdr3_aa: CASSTQSNSPLHF
cdr3_nt: TGTGCCAGCAGTACACAGAGTAATTCACCCCTCCACTTT

clone_size: NA
j_call: TRBJ2-7
d_call: TRBD1
v_call: TRBV27
cdr3_aa: CASRSGQDGSYEQYF
cdr3_nt: TGTGCCAGCAGGAGCGGACAGGACGGCTCCTACGAGCAGTACTTC

clone_size: NA
j_call: TRBJ1-2
d_call: NA
v_call: TRBV18
cdr3_aa: CASSPEVNYGYTF
cdr3_nt: TGTGCCAGCTCACCCGAGGTCAACTATGGCTACACCTTC

clone_size: once
j_call: TRBJ2-1
d_call: NA
v_call: TRBV27
cdr3_aa: CASRRDLGNEQFF
cdr3_nt: TGTGCCAGCAGGCGGGATCTGGGAAATGAGCAGTTCTTC

clone_size: NA
j_call: TRBJ2-1
d_call: TRBD2
v_call: TRBV6-5
cdr3_aa: CASSRLAGGYNEQFF
cdr3_nt: TGTGCCAGCAGTCGACTAGCGGGTGGGTACAATGAGCAGTTCTTC

clone_size: NA
j_call: TRBJ1-1
d_call: NA
v_call: TRBV29-1
cdr3_aa: CSVEGSSRNTEAFF
cdr3_nt: TGCAGCGTTGAAGGTTCGTCCCGGAACACTGAAGCTTTCTTT

clone_size: NA
j_call: TRBJ1-1
d_call: NA
v_call: TRBV11-3
cdr3_aa: CASSLRQLEGLNTEAFF
cdr3_nt: TGTGCCAGCAGCTTAAGACAGCTTGAAGGCTTGAACACTGAAGCTTTCTTT

clone_size: NA
j_call: TRBJ1-5
d_call: TRBD1
v_call: TRBV19
cdr3_aa: CASRFQTGTSQPQHF
cdr3_nt: TGTGCCAGTAGATTCCAGACAGGGACTTCTCAGCCCCAGCATTTT

clone_size: NA
j_call: TRBJ1-6
d_call: NA
v_call: TRBV28
cdr3_aa: CASSISPPLHF
cdr3_nt: TGTGCCAGCAGTATTAGTCCACCCCTCCACTTT

clone_size: NA
j_call: TRBJ2-1
d_call: NA
v_call: TRBV5-6
cdr3_aa: CASTDSNEQFF
cdr3_nt: TGTGCCAGCACCGACTCCAATGAGCAGTTCTTC

clone_size: few
j_call: TRBJ1-2
d_call: NA
v_call: TRBV27
cdr3_aa: CASSFKGWDYGYTF
cdr3_nt: TGTGCCAGCAGTTTTAAGGGGTGGGACTATGGCTACACCTTC

clone_size: NA
j_call: TRBJ1-5
d_call: NA
v_call: TRBV19
cdr3_aa: CASSIPLLRSNQPQHF
cdr3_nt: TGTGCCAGTAGTATCCCATTACTACGAAGCAATCAGCCCCAGCATTTT

clone_size: NA
j_call: TRBJ1-2
d_call: TRBD1
v_call: TRBV2
cdr3_aa: CASSAGQEYGYTF
cdr3_nt: TGTGCCAGCAGCGCGGGACAGGAGTATGGCTACACCTTC

clone_size: NA
j_call: TRBJ1-6
d_call: NA
v_call: TRBV27
cdr3_aa: CASSLEGRYNSPLHF
cdr3_nt: TGTGCCAGCAGTTTAGAAGGGAGATATAATTCACCCCTCCACTTT

clone_size: few
j_call: TRBJ1-2
d_call: TRBD1
v_call: TRBV4-2
cdr3_aa: CASSQGTPGTAPGGYTF
cdr3_nt: TGTGCCAGCAGCCAAGGAACGCCCGGGACAGCCCCTGGGGGCTACACCTTC

clone_size: NA
j_call: TRBJ2-1
d_call: TRBD2
v_call: TRBV7-9
cdr3_aa: CASSWVGLADNEQFF
cdr3_nt: TGTGCCAGCAGCTGGGTGGGACTAGCGGACAATGAGCAGTTCTTC

clone_size: NA
j_call: TRBJ1-5
d_call: TRBD1
v_call: TRBV4-1
cdr3_aa: CASRRDSTSNQPQHF
cdr3_nt: TGCGCCAGCAGACGGGACAGCACATCAAATCAGCCCCAGCATTTT

clone_size: NA
j_call: TRBJ1-5
d_call: NA
v_call: TRBV5-5
cdr3_aa: CASSRGGQPQHF
cdr3_nt: TGTGCCAGCAGCAGGGGAGGGCAGCCCCAGCATTTT

clone_size: NA
j_call: TRBJ2-5
d_call: TRBD2
v_call: TRBV4-2
cdr3_aa: CASSQERGGQETQYF
cdr3_nt: TGTGCCAGCAGCCAAGAGCGGGGGGGCCAAGAGACCCAGTACTTC

clone_size: NA
j_call: TRBJ2-5
d_call: TRBD2
v_call: TRBV6-1
cdr3_aa: CASSEPGLAGGETQYF
cdr3_nt: TGTGCCAGCAGTGAACCCGGACTAGCGGGAGGTGAGACCCAGTACTTC

clone_size: few
j_call: TRBJ2-7
d_call: NA
v_call: TRBV28
cdr3_aa: CASSFGTGEVYEQYF
cdr3_nt: TGTGCCAGCAGTTTCGGGACGGGAGAGGTCTACGAGCAGTACTTC

clone_size: NA
j_call: TRBJ2-1
d_call: NA
v_call: TRBV5-5
cdr3_aa: CASSLEASVHEQFF
cdr3_nt: TGTGCCAGCAGCTTGGAGGCTAGCGTACATGAGCAGTTCTTC

clone_size: NA
j_call: TRBJ2-1
d_call: TRBD2
v_call: TRBV7-3
cdr3_aa: CASSLRRGDGYNEQFF
cdr3_nt: TGTGCCAGCAGCTTACGGCGGGGGGATGGCTACAATGAGCAGTTCTTC

clone_size: NA
j_call: TRBJ1-3
d_call: TRBD1
v_call: TRBV3-1/TRBV3-2
cdr3_aa: CASTHTGGRNTIYF
cdr3_nt: TGTGCCAGCACTCATACAGGGGGCCGAAACACCATATATTTT

clone_size: NA
j_call: TRBJ2-1
d_call: NA
v_call: TRBV5-4
cdr3_aa: CASSSQALNDEQFF
cdr3_nt: TGTGCCAGCAGCTCACAGGCCCTGAACGATGAGCAGTTCTTC

clone_size: few
j_call: TRBJ1-4
d_call: NA
v_call: TRBV5-4
cdr3_aa: CASSFGGASDEKLFF
cdr3_nt: TGTGCCAGCAGCTTTGGGGGGGCAAGTGATGAAAAACTGTTTTTT

clone_size: NA
j_call: TRBJ1-1
d_call: NA
v_call: TRBV5-1
cdr3_aa: CASSFRQGSTEAFF
cdr3_nt: TGCGCCAGCAGCTTTCGGCAGGGTAGCACTGAAGCTTTCTTT

clone_size: NA
j_call: TRBJ2-1
d_call: TRBD2
v_call: TRBV4-1
cdr3_aa: CASSLWASGGAVFYNEQFF
cdr3_nt: TGCGCCAGCAGCCTGTGGGCTAGCGGGGGGGCCGTGTTCTACAATGAGCAGTTCTTC

clone_size: NA
j_call: TRBJ2-1
d_call: NA
v_call: TRBV9
cdr3_aa: CASSVAGESYNEQFF
cdr3_nt: TGTGCCAGCAGCGTAGCTGGGGAGTCCTACAATGAGCAGTTCTTC

clone_size: NA
j_call: TRBJ2-3
d_call: TRBD1
v_call: TRBV19
cdr3_aa: CASSNRGVDTQYF
cdr3_nt: TGTGCCAGTAGTAACAGGGGAGTGGATACGCAGTATTTT

clone_size: NA
j_call: TRBJ2-2
d_call: TRBD2
v_call: TRBV9
cdr3_aa: CASSVAGGYTGELFF
cdr3_nt: TGTGCCAGCAGCGTAGCGGGGGGATACACCGGGGAGCTGTTTTTT

clone_size: NA
j_call: TRBJ1-3
d_call: NA
v_call: TRBV19
cdr3_aa: CASSANRISGNTIYF
cdr3_nt: TGTGCCAGTAGTGCAAACAGGATTTCTGGAAACACCATATATTTT

clone_size: NA
j_call: TRBJ1-2
d_call: NA
v_call: TRBV4-2
cdr3_aa: CASSQDRVAGGYTF
cdr3_nt: TGTGCCAGCAGCCAAGACAGGGTGGCCGGAGGCTACACCTTC

clone_size: once
j_call: TRBJ2-2
d_call: NA
v_call: TRBV19
cdr3_aa: CASRDRPNTGELFF
cdr3_nt: TGTGCCAGTAGAGACAGACCGAACACCGGGGAGCTGTTTTTT

clone_size: NA
j_call: TRBJ1-5
d_call: TRBD1
v_call: TRBV19
cdr3_aa: CASSMGAGQGIRAQHF
cdr3_nt: TGTGCCAGTAGTATGGGGGCCGGACAGGGAATAAGGGCCCAGCATTTT

clone_size: NA
j_call: TRBJ2-1
d_call: NA
v_call: TRBV7-2
cdr3_aa: CASRTAGYNEQFF
cdr3_nt: TGTGCCAGCAGGACGGCGGGCTACAATGAGCAGTTCTTC

clone_size: few
j_call: TRBJ1-1
d_call: NA
v_call: TRBV28
cdr3_aa: CASSLQGTEAFF
cdr3_nt: TGTGCCAGCAGTTTGCAGGGGACTGAAGCTTTCTTT

clone_size: NA
j_call: TRBJ1-1
d_call: NA
v_call: TRBV7-6
cdr3_aa: CASSLGPATGSTEAFF
cdr3_nt: TGTGCCAGCAGCTTAGGTCCGGCGACGGGATCAACTGAAGCTTTCTTT

clone_size: NA
j_call: TRBJ2-7
d_call: TRBD2
v_call: TRBV10-3
cdr3_aa: CAIRDGLAGAYEQYF
cdr3_nt: TGTGCCATCAGGGATGGACTAGCGGGAGCCTACGAGCAGTACTTC

clone_size: NA
j_call: TRBJ1-3
d_call: NA
v_call: TRBV7-9
cdr3_aa: CASTPDNSGNTIYF
cdr3_nt: TGTGCCAGCACCCCTGACAACTCTGGAAACACCATATATTTT

clone_size: NA
j_call: TRBJ2-5
d_call: TRBD1
v_call: TRBV28
cdr3_aa: CASSLGQAQETQYF
cdr3_nt: TGTGCCAGCAGTTTGGGACAGGCACAAGAGACCCAGTACTTC

clone_size: NA
j_call: TRBJ2-2
d_call: NA
v_call: TRBV2
cdr3_aa: CASIDDYTGELFF
cdr3_nt: TGTGCCAGCATTGACGACTACACCGGGGAGCTGTTTTTT

clone_size: NA
j_call: TRBJ1-1
d_call: NA
v_call: TRBV3-1/TRBV3-2
cdr3_aa: CASSQATENTEAFF
cdr3_nt: TGTGCCAGCAGCCAAGCAACAGAAAACACTGAAGCTTTCTTT

clone_size: NA
j_call: TRBJ2-1
d_call: NA
v_call: TRBV9
cdr3_aa: CASSVEGDSYNEQFF
cdr3_nt: TGTGCCAGCAGCGTAGAGGGGGACTCCTACAATGAGCAGTTCTTC

clone_size: NA
j_call: TRBJ1-1
d_call: TRBD1
v_call: TRBV18
cdr3_aa: CASSSRDRKSEAFF
cdr3_nt: TGTGCCAGCTCAAGTCGGGACAGGAAATCTGAAGCTTTCTTT

clone_size: NA
j_call: TRBJ1-4
d_call: NA
v_call: TRBV11-2
cdr3_aa: CASSFPWGDNEKLFF
cdr3_nt: TGTGCCAGCAGTTTTCCTTGGGGGGATAATGAAAAACTGTTTTTT

clone_size: few
j_call: TRBJ1-2
d_call: NA
v_call: TRBV5-4
cdr3_aa: CASSLGGGLANYGYTF
cdr3_nt: TGTGCCAGCAGCTTGGGGGGGGGCCTAGCTAACTATGGCTACACCTTC

clone_size: NA
j_call: TRBJ1-1
d_call: TRBD1
v_call: TRBV9
cdr3_aa: CASSKAGGGTEAFF
cdr3_nt: TGTGCCAGCAGCAAGGCAGGGGGCGGCACTGAAGCTTTCTTT

clone_size: few
j_call: TRBJ2-3
d_call: TRBD2
v_call: TRBV2
cdr3_aa: CASSEHSTSGLSTDTQYF
cdr3_nt: TGTGCCAGCAGTGAGCACTCGACTAGCGGGCTTAGCACAGATACGCAGTATTTT

clone_size: NA
j_call: TRBJ2-1
d_call: TRBD1
v_call: TRBV2
cdr3_aa: CASSPGTAYNEQFF
cdr3_nt: TGTGCCAGCAGCCCCGGGACAGCCTACAATGAGCAGTTCTTC

clone_size: few
j_call: TRBJ1-4
d_call: NA
v_call: TRBV10-3
cdr3_aa: CAISPQRDMANEKLFF
cdr3_nt: TGTGCCATCAGTCCCCAAAGGGACATGGCTAATGAAAAACTGTTTTTT

clone_size: NA
j_call: TRBJ1-5
d_call: TRBD1
v_call: TRBV30
cdr3_aa: CAYDRDSNQPQHF
cdr3_nt: TGTGCCTACGACAGGGATAGCAATCAGCCCCAGCATTTT

clone_size: NA
j_call: TRBJ2-7
d_call: TRBD1
v_call: TRBV11-3
cdr3_aa: CASSPGTGISYEQYF
cdr3_nt: TGTGCCAGCAGCCCCGGGACAGGCATCTCCTACGAGCAGTACTTC

clone_size: few
j_call: TRBJ1-5
d_call: NA
v_call: TRBV20-1
cdr3_aa: CSASWSEYSNQPQHF
cdr3_nt: TGCAGTGCTAGTTGGTCAGAATATAGCAATCAGCCCCAGCATTTT

clone_size: NA
j_call: TRBJ2-7
d_call: NA
v_call: TRBV18
cdr3_aa: CASSPRRGYEQYF
cdr3_nt: TGTGCCAGCTCACCACGGCGGGGCTACGAGCAGTACTTC